This TCR beta chain was recovered during a study of shared clonotypes between healthy human individuals (dated by TCRdb to the early 2020s). For context, the study as a whole: A few men and a couple of women, aged 18 to 49 years, made up the cohort. Per donor, three plates each were used for CD4 naive and CD4 memory, two for CD8 naive, and one for CD8 memory. The study deeply sequenced blood TCR repertoires of several healthy adults to estimate repertoire size and the extent of clonotype sharing between individuals. Libraries were prepared and TCR repertoires were sequenced by different laboratories using diverse techniques, in order to increase sequencing depth and limit assay-specific biases. Between about 0.85 and 9.5 billion PBMCs per donor were obtained by leukapheresis. On the study overall, not on this receptor specifically: Sampling was restricted to blood, and TCR repertoires in tissues likely differ from the TCR repertoires found in blood. Across several donors, about 4.5% of naive CD4, roughly 3.5% of naive CD8, 2% to 2.5% of memory CD4, and approximately 0.42% of memory CD8 clonotypes were shared. Compared with non-shared clonotypes, clonotypes shared by all four sorted-subset donors had higher generation probabilities. Estimated clonotype richness was generally larger for naive than for memory subsets. Incomplete sequencing was indicated by rarefaction of sorted-subset datasets, despite the large sequencing depth. Because the study included only a small number of donors, the genetic and exposure-history diversity represented was limited. Pairwise subsampling led to the expectation that sequencing depth would affect the degree of clonotype sharing among donors.

Using the deep immunoSEQ assay, multiplex PCR amplified TCR CDR3 regions from genomic DNA. Extracted genomic DNA from each cell subset was distributed evenly across all wells of several immunoSEQ 96-well plates, and each plate was treated as a replicate. For sorted subsets, each replicate PCR was loaded with approximately 190 ng genomic DNA, equivalent to approximately 33,000 T cell genomes. The purified libraries were quantified using a Qubit 3.0 fluorometer, sized with a Bioanalyzer 2100, and then quantified again using the KAPA Library Quantification kit. Each immunoSEQ 96-well plate was sequenced on its own single-read 150-cycle Illumina NextSeq 550 flow cell. The authors processed their data as follows. The immunoSEQ output contained only junctional sequences without quality scores, so filtering could not match that applied to full-length reads. Sequences were annotated with PyIR, a Python wrapper for IgBLAST v1.9, and V/J genes and CDR3 were assigned using IMGT germline references. Any read was removed if the V/J assignment was weak (E-value above 1e-6), the CDR3 was missing, or the read contained stop codons, out-of-frame junctions, or ambiguous translated residues. A V3J clonotype was defined by an identical inferred V gene, J gene, and CDR3 amino acid sequence. Percentage overlap between repertoires was computed as shared unique clonotypes divided by the size of the smaller repertoire. Three approaches were used to assess repertoire richness: RTK rarefaction, the Chao1 estimator, and Recon v2.1 estimates of unobserved clonotypes. For all TCRbeta clonotypes obtained by the gDNA method from a handful of donors, generation probabilities were computed with OLGA. What TCRdb holds here is the immuneACCESS table cut down to in-frame rearrangements. Part of the clones is not present; checked against another copy, under half of the missing clones reflect an unresolved V gene, and the others are unexplained. V, J and clone size are those of that table, while D and trimming were read from the DNA. Present in this sample are around 2.5 million clones, 93% of which were seen just once. The biggest ten clones account for approximately 0.35% of the sample.

CDR1 ENHRY and CDR2 SYGVKD are derived from the germline V gene. V is reduced by 2 bases and J by 4 bases, leaving a spacing of 8 bases between them. Its CDR3 holds 13 amino acids, cysteine through phenylalanine. Just CDR3 DNA is preserved here, 39 bases in frame from base 1. The donors were healthy, HIV-negative adults who had no recently reported acute infections or vaccinations. All donors were Caucasian adults living in Nashville, Tennessee, USA. CD4+ T cells were enriched by magnetic negative selection; naive cells were then positively selected on CD45RA, and the negative fraction formed the memory subset. Blood was collected by leukapheresis, and PBMCs were isolated by Ficoll-Histopaque density gradient centrifugation and then cryopreserved in liquid nitrogen vapor phase. Analytical flow cytometry was used to check the purity and quantity of every magnetically sorted T cell population. Genomic DNA was isolated from every sorted fraction and measured by UV absorbance on a Nanodrop 2000c.

As regards this clone: Its antigen remains undetermined. It has no much larger one-base neighbor in the sample; base qualities were not kept.

This clonotype was obtained from a man in his late teens or twenties in good health. Some clones in this sample may be carry-over from other donors' samples. The sequenced sample was naive CD4+ T cells from PBMCs. Interpreted using the paper, the cell subset or site label stands for: CD45RA+ positively selected. In this chain, TRBV10-3 is recombined with TRBJ1-2; a weak D assignment points to TRBD1 (5 bases agree). The CDR3 here reads CAISEDRTYGYTF. The DNA is as follows: TGTGCCATCAGTGAGGACAGAACCTATGGCTACACCTTC.